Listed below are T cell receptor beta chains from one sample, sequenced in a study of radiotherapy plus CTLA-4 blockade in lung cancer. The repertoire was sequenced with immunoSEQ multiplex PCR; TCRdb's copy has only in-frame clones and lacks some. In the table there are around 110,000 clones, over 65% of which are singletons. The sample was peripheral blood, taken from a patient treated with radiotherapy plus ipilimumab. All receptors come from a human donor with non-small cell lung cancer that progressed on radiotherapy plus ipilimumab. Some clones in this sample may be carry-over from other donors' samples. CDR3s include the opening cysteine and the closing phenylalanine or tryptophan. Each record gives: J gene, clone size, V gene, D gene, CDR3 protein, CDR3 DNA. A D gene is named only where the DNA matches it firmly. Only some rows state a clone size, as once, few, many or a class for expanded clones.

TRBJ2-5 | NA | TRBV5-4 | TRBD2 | CASSFQRGEETQYF | TGTGCCAGCAGCTTCCAGCGGGGTGAAGAGACCCAGTACTTC
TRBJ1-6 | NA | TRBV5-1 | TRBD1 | CASSWRTGTYNSPLHF | TGCGCCAGCAGCTGGAGGACAGGGACCTATAATTCCCCCCTCCACTTT
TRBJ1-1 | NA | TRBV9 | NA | CASSVTPFTEAFF | TGTGCCAGCAGCGTGACCCCCTTTACTGAAGCTTTCTTT
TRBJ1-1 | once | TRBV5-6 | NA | CASSFEELDTEAFF | TGTGCCAGCAGCTTCGAGGAATTGGACACTGAAGCTTTCTTT
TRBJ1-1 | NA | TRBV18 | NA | CASSDSGTQNTEAFF | TGTGCCAGCTCAGACTCCGGGACACAGAACACTGAAGCTTTCTTT
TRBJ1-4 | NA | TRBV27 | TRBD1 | CASSGTATNEKLFF | TGTGCCAGCAGTGGGACAGCGACTAATGAAAAACTGTTTTTT
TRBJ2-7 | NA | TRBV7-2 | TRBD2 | CASSPARASGSYEQYF | TGTGCCAGCAGCCCAGCGAGGGCTAGCGGGTCCTACGAGCAGTACTTC
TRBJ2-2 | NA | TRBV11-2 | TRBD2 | CASSLGTSGTVFF | TGTGCCAGCAGCCTAGGGACTAGCGGGACGGTGTTTTTT
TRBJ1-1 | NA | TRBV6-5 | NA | CASRYDTNTEAFF | TGTGCCAGCAGATACGACACGAACACTGAAGCTTTCTTT
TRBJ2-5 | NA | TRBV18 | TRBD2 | CASSPPGLAGAETQYF | TGTGCCAGCTCACCGCCAGGACTAGCGGGGGCAGAGACCCAGTACTTC
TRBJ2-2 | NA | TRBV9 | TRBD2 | CASSGRGLAGTGELFF | TGTGCCAGCAGCGGCCGGGGACTAGCGGGCACCGGGGAGCTGTTTTTT
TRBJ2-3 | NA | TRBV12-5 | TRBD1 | CASGPGQGPDTQYF | TGTGCTAGTGGACCGGGACAGGGCCCAGATACGCAGTATTTT
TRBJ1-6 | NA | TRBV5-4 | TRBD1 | CASSRGQGDIAGTDSPLHF | TGTGCCAGCAGCAGAGGACAGGGGGATATAGCTGGGACGGATTCACCCCTCCACTTT
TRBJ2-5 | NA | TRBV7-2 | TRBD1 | CASSRVGTGGWETQYF | TGTGCCAGCAGCAGAGTCGGGACAGGGGGCTGGGAGACCCAGTACTTC
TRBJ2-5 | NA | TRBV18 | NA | CASSPRHQETQYF | TGTGCCAGCTCACCTCGCCACCAAGAGACCCAGTACTTC
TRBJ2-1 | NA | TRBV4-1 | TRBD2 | CASSSQRGVTNEQFF | TGCGCCAGCAGCTCCCAGCGGGGGGTGACCAATGAGCAGTTCTTC
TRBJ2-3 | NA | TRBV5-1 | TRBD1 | CASSPSPGTVDTQYF | TGCGCCAGCAGCCCAAGTCCCGGGACAGTCGATACGCAGTATTTT
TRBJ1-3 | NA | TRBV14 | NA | CASVPRNTIYF | TGTGCCAGCGTCCCCCGAAACACCATATATTTT
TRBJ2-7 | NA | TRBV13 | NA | CASSLEKDSYEQYF | TGTGCCAGCAGCCTAGAGAAAGACTCCTACGAGCAGTACTTC
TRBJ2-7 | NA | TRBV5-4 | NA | CASSLVPYEQYF | TGTGCCAGCAGCTTGGTCCCCTACGAGCAGTACTTC
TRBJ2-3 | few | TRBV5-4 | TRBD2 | CASSLPLAGARDTQYF | TGTGCCAGCAGCTTGCCGCTAGCGGGGGCAAGAGATACGCAGTATTTT
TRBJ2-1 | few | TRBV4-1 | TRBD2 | CASSQPSGTTYNEQFF | TGCGCCAGCAGCCAGCCTTCCGGGACTACCTACAATGAGCAGTTCTTC